This T cell receptor (beta chain) is drawn from a study of blood T cell repertoires in COVID-19. Study information: In each case, the material was cDNA or gDNA derived from T cells, B-cell-depleted T cells, or PBMCs.

The length of the CDR3 is 14 residues. Deletions cut 5 bases from V and 2 bases from J, with 13 bases between. Germline CDR1 reads LNHDA; CDR2 reads SQIVND (reference sequence). Clones were read by immunoSEQ multiplex PCR, and TCRdb kept only the in-frame ones, dropping some. This sample carries roughly 140,000 clones, more than 65% of them seen once, and the ten largest clones take about 6.8%. This TCR was sampled from a woman aged 45-65 years in a cohort sampled during active or convalescent COVID-19. Specimen: peripheral blood. V gene TRBV19 combines with J gene TRBJ2-7; D is unclear. The CDR3 DNA reads as TGTGCCAGTAGTGCTTACAGAAACCCCTACGAGCAGTACTTC. Translating it yields CASSAYRNPYEQYF. The whole variable domain, remainder taken from reference TRBV19 and TRBJ2-7, is DGGITQSPKYLFRKEGQNVTLSCEQNLNHDAMYWYRQDPGQGLRLIYYSQIVNDFQKGDIAEGYSVSREKKESFPLTVTSAQKNPTAFYLCASSAYRNPYEQYFGPGTRLTVT.